Listed below are T cell receptor beta chains from one sample, sequenced in a study of T cell responses to AZD1222 COVID-19 vaccine. Libraries were prepared by immunoSEQ multiplex PCR; TCRdb keeps only in-frame clonotypes and omits some of them. The table shows about 180,000 clones, with around 93% occurring only once. Sequencing used peripheral blood, obtained 28 days after the second dose of the MenACWY control vaccine. These TCRs come from an adult who received the MenACWY meningococcal vaccine as a control. Both conserved end residues are part of each CDR3. D genes are given only for firm matches. Clone size, where shown, is once, few, many, or a class for clones that have expanded.

V: TRBV6-1; size: .; J: TRBJ1-5; D: TRBD1; CDR3: CASSEEPGTGGLSNQPQHF; DNA: TGTGCCAGCAGTGAAGAGCCCGGGACAGGGGGTTTGAGCAATCAGCCCCAGCATTTT
V: TRBV19; size: .; J: TRBJ1-2; D: .; CDR3: CASAPQEGQGYGYTF; DNA: TGTGCCAGTGCCCCCCAGGAAGGTCAGGGCTATGGCTACACCTTC
V: TRBV12-3/TRBV12-4; size: .; J: TRBJ1-1; D: .; CDR3: CASSLADYSEAFF; DNA: TGTGCCAGCAGTTTGGCAGACTATTCTGAAGCTTTCTTT
V: TRBV7-9; size: once; J: TRBJ1-6; D: .; CDR3: CASSLTEGTPLHF; DNA: TGTGCCAGCAGCTTAACGGAAGGTACACCCCTCCACTTT
V: TRBV19; size: .; J: TRBJ1-5; D: .; CDR3: CASSIILGLRGNQPQHF; DNA: TGTGCCAGTAGTATCATTTTGGGGTTGAGGGGCAATCAGCCCCAGCATTTT
V: TRBV24-1; size: once; J: TRBJ2-2; D: .; CDR3: CATSGADANTGELFF; DNA: TGTGCCACCAGTGGGGCGGACGCGAACACCGGGGAGCTGTTTTTT
V: TRBV2; size: .; J: TRBJ1-1; D: .; CDR3: CASTGLGGLTEAFF; DNA: TGTGCCAGCACTGGACTTGGGGGGCTCACTGAAGCTTTCTTT
V: TRBV6-2/TRBV6-3; size: few; J: TRBJ2-2; D: TRBD2; CDR3: CASSYSWLAGRTGELFF; DNA: TGTGCCAGCAGTTACTCGTGGCTAGCGGGTAGGACCGGGGAGCTGTTTTTT
V: TRBV7-9; size: once; J: TRBJ1-2; D: TRBD1; CDR3: CASSLAGPRDRSDGYTF; DNA: TGTGCCAGCAGCTTAGCGGGCCCCCGGGACAGGTCGGATGGCTACACCTTC
V: TRBV20-1; size: .; J: TRBJ2-7; D: .; CDR3: CSARDTPEQYF; DNA: TGCAGTGCTAGGGACACTCCCGAGCAGTACTTC